What follows are 6 T cell receptor beta chains derived from one specimen sequenced in a study of shared clonotypes between healthy human individuals. Profiling relied on immunoSEQ multiplex PCR, and the TCRdb table lists in-frame clones only, not all of them. The sample contains roughly 480,000 clones, around 80% of which appear only once. Sequencing input: PBMCs. The source is a woman aged 40 to 50 in good health. Some clones in this sample may be carry-over from other donors' samples.

This clone appeared a few times. The chain combines TRBV10-2 with TRBJ2-1; maybe TRBD2 (6 bases). Germline-derived CDR1 and CDR2 are WSHSY and SAAADI. This CDR3 has 16 amino acids. With 3 bases removed from V and 8 bases from J, the gap between germline ends came to 20 bases. CDR3 amino acids: CASSDPASGRGYEQFF. CDR3 sequence (DNA): TGCGCCAGCAGTGACCCCGCCAGCGGGCGAGGGTATGAGCAGTTCTTC.

The V call is TRBV11-2, the J call TRBJ2-2, with a tentative D call TRBD1 (6 bases). V was clipped by 2 bases and J by 4 bases, with 11 bases between them. The germline V gene encodes CDR1 SGHAT and CDR2 FQNNGV. The length of the CDR3 is 15 residues. The CDR3 spells CASSLNRVGTGELFF. For the CDR3, the DNA is TGTGCCAGCAGCTTAAACAGGGTCGGCACCGGGGAGCTGTTTTTT.

The V call is TRBV5-4, the J call TRBJ2-5; D possibly corresponds to TRBD1 (6 bases). V lost 0 bases, J lost 5 bases, and 11 bases lay in between. The length of the CDR3 is 14 residues. Germline V gene sequence: CDR1 SGHNT, CDR2 YYREEE (reference sequence). The CDR3 loop reads CASSLEQGRETQYF. CDR3 nucleotide sequence: TGTGCCAGCAGCTTGGAACAGGGTCGGGAGACCCAGTACTTC.

The chain uses TRBV9 and TRBJ2-1; 13 bases are shared with TRBD2. This CDR3 comprises 18 residues. Germline CDR1 SGDLS, CDR2 YYNGEE. After removal of 4 bases from V and 1 base from J, the junction contained 8 bases not matched to a gene. CDR3 DNA: TGTGCCAGCAGCCCAGGACTAGCGGGAGTCGAATCCTACAATGAGCAGTTCTTC. Its translation: CASSPGLAGVESYNEQFF.

The chain joins TRBV7-3 to TRBJ2-5, with D possibly matching TRBD2 (5 bases). V gave up 1 base and J gave up 5 bases, with 14 bases separating them. The CDR3 sequence is 15 residues long. Germline CDR1 SGHTA, CDR2 FQGTGA. As DNA, the CDR3 is TGTGCCAGCAGCTTAAATGGCCTAGCCGTGGAGACCCAGTACTTC. Translation: CASSLNGLAVETQYF. Full variable domain (missing parts from reference TRBV7-3 and TRBJ2-5): GAGVSQTPSNKVTEKGKYVELRCDPISGHTALYWYRQSLGQGPEFLIYFQGTGAADDSGLPNDRFFAVRPEGSVSTLKIQRTERGDSAVYLCASSLNGLAVETQYFGPGTRLLVL.

A few counts support this clone. The V gene is TRBV6-5, the J gene TRBJ2-2; a weak D match, TRBD1 (6 bases). V was cut by 5 bases and J by 2 bases, with 9 bases left in between. In germline, CDR1 is MNHEY, CDR2 SVGAGI. This CDR3 is 14 amino acids long. The CDR3 sequence: CASSGTHNTGELFF. As DNA, the CDR3 is TGTGCCAGCAGTGGGACACACAACACCGGGGAGCTGTTTTTT.